This T cell receptor (beta chain) originates from a study of patients and donors after allogeneic stem cell transplantation. TCRdb reprocessed the RT-PCR reads via MiXCR and lists one record per CDR3 protein. The sample lists roughly 880,000 distinct CDR3 sequences; 15% to 20% were seen once. The receptor comes from a human donor who was either an allogeneic HSCT recipient or a stem cell or donor lymphocyte infusion donor (not recorded which). It is not recorded whose cells these are; they may come from a transplant donor. The sequenced material came from blood, either unsorted or a sorted T cell fraction (not recorded which).

The CDR3 DNA reads as TGTGCCACCAGCAAGGGGGCAAATCAGCCCCAGCATTTT. As protein: CATSKGANQPQHF. J is TRBJ1-5 and V is TRBV24-1, with 7 nucleotides matching TRBD1. The CDR3 spans 13 residues. Unmatched junction bases numbered 3, after V lost 7 bases and J lost 4 bases. The germline gives CDR1 KGHDR, CDR2 SFDVKD.